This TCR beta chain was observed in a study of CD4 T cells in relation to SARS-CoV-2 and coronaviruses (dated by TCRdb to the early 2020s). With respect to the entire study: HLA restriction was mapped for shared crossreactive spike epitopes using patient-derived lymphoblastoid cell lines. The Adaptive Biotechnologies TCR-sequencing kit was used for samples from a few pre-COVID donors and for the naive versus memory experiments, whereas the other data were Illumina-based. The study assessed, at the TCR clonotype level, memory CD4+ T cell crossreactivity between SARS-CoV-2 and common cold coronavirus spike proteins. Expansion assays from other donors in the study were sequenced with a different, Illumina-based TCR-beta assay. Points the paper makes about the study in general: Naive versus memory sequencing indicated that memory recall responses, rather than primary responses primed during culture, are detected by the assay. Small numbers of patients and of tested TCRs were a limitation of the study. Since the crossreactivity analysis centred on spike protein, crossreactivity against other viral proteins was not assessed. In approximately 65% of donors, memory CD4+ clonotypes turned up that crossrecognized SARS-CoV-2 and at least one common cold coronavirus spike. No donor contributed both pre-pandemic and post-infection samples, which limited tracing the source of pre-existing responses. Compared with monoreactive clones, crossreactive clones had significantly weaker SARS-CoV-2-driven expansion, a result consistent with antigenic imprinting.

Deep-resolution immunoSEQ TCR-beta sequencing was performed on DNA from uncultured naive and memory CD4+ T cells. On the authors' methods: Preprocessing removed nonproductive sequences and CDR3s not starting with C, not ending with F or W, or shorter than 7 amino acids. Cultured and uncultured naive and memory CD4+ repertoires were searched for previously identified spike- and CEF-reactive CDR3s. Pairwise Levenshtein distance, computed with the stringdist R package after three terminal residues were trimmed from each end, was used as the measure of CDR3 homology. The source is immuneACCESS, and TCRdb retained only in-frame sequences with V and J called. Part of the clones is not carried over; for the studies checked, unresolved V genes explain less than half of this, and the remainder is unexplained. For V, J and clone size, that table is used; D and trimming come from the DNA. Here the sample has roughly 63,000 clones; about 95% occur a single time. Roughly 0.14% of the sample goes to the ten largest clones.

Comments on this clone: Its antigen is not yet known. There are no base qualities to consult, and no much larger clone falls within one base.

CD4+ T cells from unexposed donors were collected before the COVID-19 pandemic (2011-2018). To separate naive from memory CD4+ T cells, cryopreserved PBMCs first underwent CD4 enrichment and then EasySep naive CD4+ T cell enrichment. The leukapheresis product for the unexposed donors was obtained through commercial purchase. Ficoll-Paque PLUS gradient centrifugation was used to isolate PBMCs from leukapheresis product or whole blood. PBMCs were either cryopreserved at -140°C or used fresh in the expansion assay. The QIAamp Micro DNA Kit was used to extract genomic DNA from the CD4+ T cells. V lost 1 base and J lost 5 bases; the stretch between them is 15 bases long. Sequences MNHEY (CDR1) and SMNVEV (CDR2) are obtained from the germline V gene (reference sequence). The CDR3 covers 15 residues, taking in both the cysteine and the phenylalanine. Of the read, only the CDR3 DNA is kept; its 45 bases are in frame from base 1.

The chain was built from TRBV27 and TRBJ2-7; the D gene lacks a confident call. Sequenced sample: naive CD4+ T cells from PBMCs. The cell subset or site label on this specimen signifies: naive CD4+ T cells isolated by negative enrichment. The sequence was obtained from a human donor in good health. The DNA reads TGTGCCAGCAGTTTATATGGGCTAGGTTCAGACGAGCAGTACTTC. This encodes CASSLYGLGSDEQYF.